Listed here are 25 T cell receptor beta chains from one sample, sequenced in a study of early T cells in non-severe SARS-CoV-2 infection (TCRdb year 2021). Library generation was performed with 5' RACE. The listed sequencing device is NextSeq 500. TCRdb handled the public reads itself, with Q25 trimming in fastp and clone calling in MiXCR, and kept productive beta chains. For every CDR3 protein sequence, its rows merge into one entry that carries the most common genes and DNA. The sample records approximately 70,000 distinct CDR3 sequences, more than 8% of which are singletons. Clones ranked in the top ten supply roughly 15% of the sample. This sample comprised whole blood, obtained at baseline. The receptors shown here come from an adult who was a healthcare worker with PCR-confirmed SARS-CoV-2 infection or an uninfected control (not recorded which).

This chain's CDR3 is CASTPSVKQPQHF. The CDR3, as DNA: TGTGCCAGCACCCCCTCGGTTAAGCAGCCCCAGCATTTT. V and J are TRBV12-3 or TRBV12-4 and TRBJ1-5, with unresolved D. CDR3 length: 13 residues. V lost 7 bases, J lost 7 bases, and 14 bases lay in between.

This clonotype was seen repeatedly, ten times or more. This sequence joins TRBV27 and TRBJ1-6; the D is unclear. The length of the CDR3 is 18 residues. V was cut by 6 bases and J by 8 bases, with 26 bases left in between. Per the germline V gene, CDR1 is MNHEY and CDR2 is SMNVEV (reference sequence). The CDR3 nucleotides are TGTGCCAGCAGCCTAAGATCTCCTCCAGTCCTCTTGCATTCACCCCTCCACTTT. Amino acids: CASSLRSPPVLLHSPLHF.

This clonotype occurred many times. The chain carries TRBV29-1 and TRBJ1-2, with no clear D. The CDR3 sequence is 13 residues long. Germline assignment: CDR1 SQVTM and CDR2 ANQGSEA. The germline V and J ends were trimmed by 4 bases and 5 bases, with 14 bases remaining between them. The CDR3, as DNA: TGCAGCGTTGCGCAGGCGGCAGTTTATGGCTACACCTTC. Translating gives CSVAQAAVYGYTF.

The genes are TRBV29-1 and TRBJ2-1, with TRBD2 matching 12 bases. CDR3 size: 14 residues. The V gene's germline CDR1 is SQVTM and CDR2 ANQGSEA. The trim removed 1 base at V and 7 bases at J, leaving 2 bases unmatched. The CDR3 here is CSVEGTSGMNEQFF. The CDR3 DNA reads as TGCAGCGTTGAAGGGACTAGCGGGATGAATGAGCAGTTCTTC.

This clonotype occurred a few times. The chain is built from TRBV25-1 and TRBJ2-2; no clear D. Trimming took 6 bases from V and 3 from J, leaving 11 bases between them. Germline loops: CDR1 MGHDK, CDR2 SYGVNS. CDR3 length: 14 residues. Here the CDR3 DNA reads TGTGCCAGCAGCGCAGGCCAGTACACCGGGGAGCTGTTTTTT. It specifies CASSAGQYTGELFF. Variable domain in full (rest from reference TRBV25-1 and TRBJ2-2): EADIYQTPRYLVIGTGKKITLECSQTMGHDKMYWYQQDPGMELHLIHYSYGVNSTEKGDLSSESTVSRIRTEHFPLTLESARPSHTSQYLCASSAGQYTGELFFGEGSRLTVL.

The sample holds many counts of this clonotype. V and J are TRBV3-1 and TRBJ2-6; D is unresolved. The CDR3 runs to 15 residues. In germline, CDR1 is LGHDT, CDR2 YNNKEL (reference sequence). The germline V and J ends were trimmed by 4 bases and 0 bases, with 7 bases remaining between them. The CDR3 protein is CASSLHGSGANVLTF. The CDR3 nucleotides read TGTGCCAGCAGCCTACATGGCTCTGGGGCCAACGTCCTGACTTTC. The whole variable domain, filled in from reference TRBV3-1 and TRBJ2-6, reads DTAVSQTPKYLVTQMGNDKSIKCEQNLGHDTMYWYKQDSKKFLKIMFSYNNKELIINETVPNRFSPKSPDKAHLNLHINSLELGDSAVYFCASSLHGSGANVLTFGAGSRLTVL.

This clonotype was detected many times. This chain joins TRBV10-3 and TRBJ2-7, with 7 bases aligning to TRBD2. Germline V gives CDR1 ENHRY, CDR2 SYGVKD. CDR3 size: 15 residues. J was trimmed by 2 bases and V by 3 bases; bases with no gene match: 7. CDR3 nucleotides: TGTGCCATCAGTGATGCCGGGACTATCCCCTACGAGCAGTACTTC. This translates into CAISDAGTIPYEQYF.

This rearrangement joins TRBV6-2 or TRBV6-3 to TRBJ2-1; weak D call: TRBD1 (6 bases). This CDR3 has 14 amino acids. Germline V CDR1 and CDR2: MNHEY, SVGEGT. The V and J ends lost 0 bases and 6 bases respectively, with 9 bases between them. The CDR3 region is CASSYSGQLNEQFF. Written as DNA, the CDR3 is TGTGCCAGCAGTTACTCAGGACAGCTCAATGAGCAGTTCTTC.

This clonotype came up many times. The chain employs TRBV14 and TRBJ1-2; no clear D. The V and J ends lost 0 bases and 8 bases respectively, with 7 bases between them. Germline V gene lookup returns CDR1 SGHDN and CDR2 FVKESK. This CDR3 has 12 residues. CDR3 sequence (DNA): TGTGCCAGCAGCCAAGATCGTTACGGCTACACCTTC. Its translation: CASSQDRYGYTF.

This clonotype was observed many times. The V and J genes are TRBV25-1 and TRBJ2-5; the D is unclear. This CDR3 has 13 amino acids. Per the germline V gene, CDR1 is MGHDK and CDR2 is SYGVNS. Trimming stripped 1 base from V and 7 bases from J, with 10 bases between. CDR3 sequence: CASSESVSGTQYF. CDR3 in DNA: TGTGCCAGCAGTGAATCGGTCTCAGGGACCCAGTACTTC.

Remarks on this clonotype: This may be a read error: a much more frequent sequence differs by one nucleotide. V gene TRBV20-1 combines with J gene TRBJ1-2; 7 bases map to TRBD1. Trimming cost V 4 bases and J 0 bases; bases outside gene matches: 5. The CDR3 has 14 residues. The germline V gene encodes CDR1 DFQATT and CDR2 SNEGSKA (reference sequence). The CDR3 sequence: CSANGTVSNYGYTF. The CDR3 region has the DNA TGCAGTGCTAACGGGACAGTTTCTAACTATGGCTACACCTTC.

This clonotype was detected ten times or more. The gene calls are TRBV7-6 and TRBJ2-5; D ambiguous. CDR1 SGHVS and CDR2 FNYEAQ come from the germline V gene. The germline V and J ends were trimmed by 1 base and 5 bases, with 20 bases remaining between them. The CDR3 covers 17 residues. Written as DNA, the CDR3 is TGTGCCAGCAGCTTAGGGGCCGGGCGACCTGGAATGGAGACCCAGTACTTC. Its translation is CASSLGAGRPGMETQYF.

This sequence joins TRBV10-3 and TRBJ1-6, with 8 bases identical to TRBD1. Germline V gene sequence: CDR1 ENHRY, CDR2 SYGVKD. This CDR3 comprises 15 residues. With V trimmed by 2 bases and J by 8 bases, 5 bases remained unmatched. CDR3: CAISERTGWDSPLHF. As DNA, the CDR3 is TGTGCCATCAGTGAGCGGACAGGGTGGGATTCACCCCTCCACTTT.

This clonotype was picked up many times. The chain uses TRBV6-5 and TRBJ1-1; a possible D gene is TRBD1 (6 bases). Trimming removed 3 bases at V and 7 bases at J, with 24 bases between. Germline CDR1 and CDR2: MNHEY and SVGAGI. The CDR3 loop spans 17 amino acids. DNA of the CDR3: TGTGCCAGCAGTTATATGGGGGCTGGGAGGGGAAGGAGTGAAGCTTTCTTT. Its protein product is CASSYMGAGRGRSEAFF.

A few counts support this clonotype. The chain uses TRBV12-3 or TRBV12-4 and TRBJ2-4, with a weak D call TRBD1 (6 bases). The CDR3 extends over 12 amino acids. V gave up 3 bases and J gave up 6 bases, with 6 bases separating them. CDR3 nucleotide sequence: TGTGCCAGCAGTTTGGACAGAAACATTCAGTACTTC. Translation: CASSLDRNIQYF.

This clonotype was detected only a few times. The chain carries TRBV27 and TRBJ2-1; TRBD2 matches at 8 bases. Germline CDR1 reads MNHEY; CDR2 reads SMNVEV (reference sequence). The CDR3 has 13 residues. After removal of 5 bases from V and 11 bases from J, the junction contained 8 bases not matched to a gene. The CDR3 DNA reads as TGTGCCAGCAGTCTCACGGGACTAGATAAGCAGTTCTTC. Translation gives CASSLTGLDKQFF.

Written as DNA, the CDR3 is TGTGCCAGCAGTCGTACAGGGATGGATCAGCCCCAGCATTTT. This translates into CASSRTGMDQPQHF. This chain connects TRBV7-9 to TRBJ1-5; D is possibly TRBD1 (6 bases). Germline CDR1 SEHNR, CDR2 FQNEAQ (reference sequence). The V gene lost 6 bases and the J gene lost 5 bases, with 14 bases spanning the gap. This CDR3 comprises 14 residues. The variable domain in full, with the rest retrieved from reference TRBV7-9 and TRBJ1-5, is DTGVSQNPRHKITKRGQNVTFRCDPISEHNRLYWYRQTLGQGPEFLTYFQNEAQLEKSRLLSDRFSAERPKGSFSTLEIQRTEQGDSAMYLCASSRTGMDQPQHFGDGTRLSIL.

This clonotype appeared many times. The rearrangement uses TRBV7-2 and TRBJ1-1, with TRBD1 matching 8 bases. The length of the CDR3 is 14 residues. Germline V gives CDR1 SGHTA, CDR2 FQGNSA. The J segment lost 5 bases and the V segment lost 4 bases, leaving 6 bases of the junction unmatched. CDR3 in DNA: TGTGCCAGCAGCTCTCGGACAGGGAGAACTGAAGCTTTCTTT. Translating it yields CASSSRTGRTEAFF.

This sequence joins TRBV20-1 and TRBJ2-7, with 8 bases that match TRBD1. Losses at the gene ends were 3 bases for V and 5 bases for J; bases not matched to a gene: 9. The CDR3 is made up of 14 amino acids. CDR1 DFQATT and CDR2 SNEGSKA come from the germline V gene (reference sequence). The CDR3 nucleotides are TGCAGTGCTAGTATTTGGGACAGGCACCACGAGCAGTACTTC. Translated: CSASIWDRHHEQYF.

This clonotype was picked up many times. The J gene is TRBJ2-3, the V gene TRBV28, with 7 bases that match TRBD2. The CDR3 is 16 residues long. The J segment lost 1 base and the V segment lost 6 bases, leaving 10 bases of the junction unmatched. Germline V CDR1 and CDR2: MDHEN, SYDVKM. The CDR3, as DNA: TGTGCCAGCAGCGAACTGGCTAGCGGTCGCACAGATACGCAGTATTTT. Its translation: CASSELASGRTDTQYF.

A few counts support this clonotype. The J gene is TRBJ2-7, the V gene TRBV29-1, with TRBD1 matching 7 bases. The CDR3 length is 13 residues. Germline V gives CDR1 SQVTM, CDR2 ANQGSEA. V shed 5 bases, J shed 0 bases, and the junction held 4 bases outside the gene matches. In DNA, the CDR3 is TGCAGCGTTAACCGGGACAGCTCCTACGAGCAGTACTTC. Its protein is CSVNRDSSYEQYF.

The chain joins TRBV25-1 to TRBJ2-1; 7 nucleotides align to TRBD1. CDR1 and CDR2 from the germline V gene are MGHDK and SYGVNS. This CDR3 contains 16 residues. Losses at the gene ends were 6 bases for V and 10 bases for J; bases not matched to a gene: 18. This CDR3 is CASSPFGQAMFGEQFF. The CDR3 DNA follows: TGTGCCAGCAGCCCTTTCGGACAGGCGATGTTCGGGGAGCAGTTCTTC. The variable domain in full, completed from reference TRBV25-1 and TRBJ2-1, reads EADIYQTPRYLVIGTGKKITLECSQTMGHDKMYWYQQDPGMELHLIHYSYGVNSTEKGDLSSESTVSRIRTEHFPLTLESARPSHTSQYLCASSPFGQAMFGEQFFGPGTRLTVL.

This clonotype was picked up many times. The chain recombines TRBV7-3 with TRBJ2-2; D is unclear. V was cut by 5 bases and J by 3 bases, with 4 bases left in between. Germline V gene sequence: CDR1 SGHTA, CDR2 FQGTGA. The CDR3 is made up of 12 amino acids. The CDR3 here is CASSPYTGELFF. The CDR3 nucleotides read TGTGCCAGCAGCCCCTACACCGGGGAGCTGTTTTTT.

The sample holds a few counts of this clonotype. This chain joins TRBV14 and TRBJ2-6; D ambiguous. The CDR3 has 12 amino acids. V shed 0 bases and J shed 16 bases, with 10 bases lying between them. Per the germline V gene, CDR1 is SGHDN and CDR2 is FVKESK. CDR3 in DNA: TGTGCCAGCAGCCAAGAATTGGACCGTCTGACTTTC. As protein: CASSQELDRLTF.

This clonotype turned up a few times. A read error may produce the germline difference seen at one junction end. The V and J genes are TRBV7-7 and TRBJ2-1; perhaps TRBD2 as D (6 bases). The CDR3 covers 12 residues. Germline loops: CDR1 SSHAT, CDR2 FNYEAQ (reference sequence). As DNA, the CDR3 is TGTGCTAGCAGCACCACCGGGGGAGAGCAGTTCTTC. The encoded protein is CASSTTGGEQFF. The full variable domain, completed using reference TRBV7-7 and TRBJ2-1, is GAGVSQSPRYKVTKRGQDVTLRCDPISSHATLYWYQQALGQGPEFLTYFNYEAQPDKSGLPSDRFSAERPEGSISTLTIQRTEQRDSAMYRCASSTTGGEQFFGPGTRLTVL.